One sample yielded the 24 T cell receptor beta chains listed below, sequenced in a study of vaccination and CD4 T cells after COVID-19. Cultured CD4+ T cell DNA was sequenced using the Oncomine TCR Beta short-read assay. Each CDR3 protein is one row after TCRdb ran MiXCR on the PCR reads. This table has about 11,000 distinct CDR3 sequences, around 77% appearing once. Treatment indicated: approximately 11-day PBMC culture with coronavirus spike peptide pools or control peptides (ViraFEST assay). No antigens are known for them. Sequenced material: CD4+ T cells from blood, cultured in vitro. The receptors were gathered from a human donor who had recovered from COVID-19.

The chain joins TRBV24-1 to TRBJ1-5; a possible D gene is TRBD1 (5 bases). CDR1 is KGHDR and CDR2 is SFDVKD in the germline V gene. V lost 4 bases, J lost 7 bases, and 13 bases lay in between. The CDR3 sequence is 14 residues long. In nucleotides, the CDR3 is TGTGCCACCAGTGACAACCGGGGACGCCAGCCCCAGCATTTT. This encodes CATSDNRGRQPQHF.

The chain combines TRBV6-2 or TRBV6-3 with TRBJ1-1; no clear D. The CDR3 totals 14 residues. Germline assignment: CDR1 MNHEY and CDR2 SVGEGT. Trimming took off 4 bases at V and 1 base at J, with 10 bases between the two ends. DNA of the CDR3: TGTGCCAGCAGTTCAGGCAGGAAGAACACTGAAGCTTTCTTT. It encodes CASSSGRKNTEAFF.

The table lists this clonotype with a few counts. This chain connects TRBV6-5 to TRBJ1-5, with D perhaps matching TRBD1 (5 bases). In germline, CDR1 is MNHEY, CDR2 SVGAGI. V lost 2 bases and J 2 bases, leaving 10 bases between the germline ends. The CDR3 is 15 amino acids. CDR3 nucleotides: TGTGCCAGCAGTTACCGACGGGGGGGCAATCAGCCCCAGCATTTT. As protein: CASSYRRGGNQPQHF.

This chain uses TRBV6-2 or TRBV6-3 with TRBJ2-7; D may correspond to TRBD1 or TRBD2 (5 bases each). In germline, CDR1 is MNHEY, CDR2 SVGEGT. This CDR3 contains 14 residues. The V gene lost 6 bases and the J gene lost 2 bases, with 14 bases spanning the gap. This CDR3 is CASSKEGQTYEQYF. In DNA form, the CDR3 reads TGTGCCAGCAGCAAAGAGGGGCAAACCTACGAGCAGTACTTC.

The CDR3 DNA reads as TGTGCCAGCAGCTCCGGGACACGACGACTCTCTGGGGCCAACGTCCTGACTTTC. Translation: CASSSGTRRLSGANVLTF. V is TRBV7-3 and J is TRBJ2-6; weak D call: TRBD1 (6 bases). There are 18 residues in the CDR3. Per germline, CDR1 SGHTA and CDR2 FQGTGA. V lost 4 bases, J lost 0 bases, and 16 bases lay in between.

The rearrangement links TRBV5-1 to TRBJ1-1; D gene unclear. V lost 0 bases and J 8 bases, leaving 14 bases between the germline ends. The CDR3 length is 14 residues. Germline-derived CDR1 and CDR2 are SGHRS and YFSETQ. CDR3 DNA sequence: TGCGCCAGCAGCTTGGTGCCGGGCGGCAGAGAAGCTTTCTTT. Encoded protein: CASSLVPGGREAFF.

The chain has TRBV28 and TRBJ1-4, with D maybe TRBD1 (6 bases). Per the germline V gene, CDR1 is MDHEN and CDR2 is SYDVKM. The CDR3 has 11 residues. V lost 7 bases and J lost 10, with 10 bases in between. The CDR3 region has the DNA TGTGCCAGCACCTTACAGGGAAAACTGTTTTTT. As protein: CASTLQGKLFF. The whole variable domain, remainder taken from reference TRBV28 and TRBJ1-4, is DVKVTQSSRYLVKRTGEKVFLECVQDMDHENMFWYRQDPGLGLRLIYFSYDVKMKEKGDIPEGYSVSREKKERFSLILESASTNQTSMYLCASTLQGKLFFGSGTQLSVL.

The rearrangement joins TRBV10-3 to TRBJ2-1; the D is unclear. The germline V and J ends were trimmed by 3 bases and 5 bases, with 11 bases remaining between them. Germline CDR1 and CDR2: ENHRY and SYGVKD. The CDR3 sequence is 14 residues long. The CDR3 sequence: CAISDTTENNEQFF. CDR3 DNA: TGTGCCATCAGTGACACTACGGAAAACAATGAGCAGTTCTTC.

The chain has TRBV20-1 and TRBJ1-2; 7 nucleotides align to TRBD1. CDR1 is DFQATT, CDR2 SNEGSKA, per germline (reference sequence). This CDR3 contains 14 residues. Germline trimming cut 0 bases from V and 4 bases from J; bases unmatched to any gene: 5. In DNA, the CDR3 is TGCAGTGCTAGAGACGACAGGGTAGGCTATGGCTACACCTTC. Translation gives CSARDDRVGYGYTF.

This clonotype was seen a single time. The gene calls are TRBV18 and TRBJ2-1, with 8 bases fitting TRBD2. The germline V gene has CDR1 KGHSH and CDR2 LQKENI. Trimming removed 3 bases from V and 4 bases from J; junction bases left unmatched: 5. The CDR3 has 15 residues. CDR3 loop: CASSPPAGEYNEQFF. CDR3 in DNA: TGTGCCAGCTCACCCCCAGCGGGGGAATACAATGAGCAGTTCTTC.

The chain links TRBV10-1 to TRBJ1-2, with D uncertain. The CDR3 spans 13 residues. Trimming stripped 2 bases from V and 2 bases from J, with 6 bases between. Germline-derived CDR1 and CDR2 are WNHNN and SYGVQD (reference sequence). The CDR3 here is CASSENRNYGYTF. Here the CDR3 DNA reads TGCGCCAGCAGTGAGAACAGAAACTATGGCTACACCTTC.

The table lists this clonotype with a count of one. The chain is built from TRBV7-9 and TRBJ1-1; D might be TRBD1 (5 bases). Germline values: CDR1 SEHNR, CDR2 FQNEAQ (reference sequence). V lost 4 bases, J lost 5 bases, and 17 bases lay in between. This CDR3 comprises 15 residues. For the CDR3, the DNA is TGTGCCAGCAGCTCGGACGACAGAATCAGGACTGAAGCTTTCTTT. Residues: CASSSDDRIRTEAFF.

The rearrangement joins TRBV6-5 to TRBJ2-7, with TRBD2 matching over 11 bases. This CDR3 spans 20 amino acids. The J segment lost 4 bases and the V segment lost 2 bases, leaving 19 bases of the junction unmatched. Germline V CDR1 and CDR2: MNHEY, SVGAGI. CDR3 region: CASSYGNSLTSGSSPYEQYF. The CDR3 nucleotides read TGTGCCAGCAGTTACGGGAATTCACTAACTAGCGGGAGTTCGCCATACGAGCAGTACTTC.

The genes are TRBV7-6 and TRBJ1-2, with a tentative D call TRBD1 (6 bases). The CDR3 runs to 16 residues. V was clipped by 5 bases and J by 8 bases, with 24 bases between them. Germline V lookup: CDR1 SGHVS, CDR2 FNYEAQ. The CDR3 sequence: CASSPHPEQGGLGYTF. As DNA, the CDR3 is TGTGCCAGCAGCCCCCACCCTGAACAGGGCGGCTTGGGCTACACCTTC.

This clonotype was picked up a small number of times. This chain joins TRBV19 and TRBJ1-1, with D perhaps matching TRBD1 (5 bases). Per germline, CDR1 LNHDA and CDR2 SQIVND (reference sequence). The ends were cut back, 8 bases at V and 8 bases at J, with 18 bases in the middle. This CDR3 comprises 13 residues. The CDR3 here is CASRDRGSGEAFF. The CDR3 DNA reads TGTGCCAGTCGAGACCGGGGGTCGGGGGAAGCTTTCTTT.

The chain couples TRBV6-5 to TRBJ1-6, with D hard to call. V gave up 1 base and J gave up 6 bases, with 4 bases separating them. This CDR3 has 13 amino acids. Germline-derived CDR1 and CDR2 are MNHEY and SVGAGI. This CDR3 is CASSYWGNSPLHF. The CDR3 bases are TGTGCCAGCAGTTACTGGGGTAATTCACCCCTCCACTTT.

This clonotype is a singleton in its sample. V usage is TRBV28 and J usage is TRBJ1-2; D not resolved. Germline V CDR1 and CDR2: MDHEN, SYDVKM. The CDR3 sequence is 12 residues long. V was cut by 3 bases and J by 6 bases, with 8 bases left in between. The DNA of the CDR3 is TGTGCCAGCAGTTTCATGCAGGATGGCTACACCTTC. This sequence encodes CASSFMQDGYTF.

The V call is TRBV6-1, the J call TRBJ1-5; D unresolved. Germline values: CDR1 MNHNS, CDR2 SASEGT. The CDR3 is 15 amino acids. The V and J ends lost 4 bases and 2 bases respectively, with 12 bases between them. The CDR3 region is CASSGVGSGNQPQHF. CDR3 DNA sequence: TGTGCCAGCAGTGGGGTGGGGTCTGGCAATCAGCCCCAGCATTTT.

The chain links TRBV7-2 to TRBJ1-5; no reliable D call. The length of the CDR3 is 13 residues. V lost 5 bases to trimming and J lost 0 bases, with 5 bases between them. The germline V gene encodes CDR1 SGHTA and CDR2 FQGNSA. CDR3 loop: CASSPSSNQPQHF. In DNA form, the CDR3 reads TGTGCCAGCAGCCCTAGTAGCAATCAGCCCCAGCATTTT. Looking up the rest from reference TRBV7-2 and TRBJ1-5 gives the full variable domain: GAGVSQSPSNKVTEKGKDVELRCDPISGHTALYWYRQSLGQGLEFLIYFQGNSAPDKSGLPSDRFSAERTGGSVSTLTIQRTQQEDSAVYLCASSPSSNQPQHFGDGTRLSIL.

V and J are TRBV6-1 and TRBJ2-1; 7 bases map to TRBD2. Per germline, CDR1 MNHNS and CDR2 SASEGT. Unmatched junction bases numbered 3, after V lost 7 bases and J lost 3 bases. The CDR3 runs to 13 residues. CDR3 loop: CASKLANYNEQFF. The CDR3, as DNA: TGTGCCAGCAAACTAGCGAACTACAATGAGCAGTTCTTC.

V and J are TRBV7-2 and TRBJ1-1; TRBD1 is a possible D gene (6 bases). The CDR3 runs 14 residues. Germline loops: CDR1 SGHTA, CDR2 FQGNSA. Trimming left V 6 bases short and J 1 base short, with 12 bases between. The CDR3 nucleotides are TGTGCCAGCAGTCGGGGGGGCCCGAACACTGAAGCTTTCTTT. Amino acids: CASSRGGPNTEAFF.

V usage is TRBV27 and J usage is TRBJ1-5; TRBD1 is a possible D gene (5 bases). Trimming cost V 3 bases and J 3 bases, with 12 bases left between them. The CDR3 spans 15 residues. Germline loops: CDR1 MNHEY, CDR2 SMNVEV (reference sequence). The CDR3, as DNA: TGTGCCAGCAGTTTTGGAGGGGCGTTCAATCAGCCCCAGCATTTT. Its translation is CASSFGGAFNQPQHF.

This chain uses TRBV7-2 with TRBJ1-3, with a weak D call TRBD1 (6 bases). The CDR3 contains 13 residues. Germline V gene data show CDR1 as SGHTA and CDR2 as FQGNSA. V dropped 4 bases and J dropped 5 bases, with 9 bases sitting between them. CDR3 region: CASSWTVRNTIYF. DNA of the CDR3: TGTGCCAGCAGCTGGACAGTGCGAAACACCATATATTTT.

By its share, this clonotype is medium-sized. The rearrangement joins TRBV7-3 to TRBJ2-3; D not resolved. The germline V and J ends were trimmed by 2 bases and 3 bases, with 9 bases remaining between them. In germline, CDR1 is SGHTA, CDR2 FQGTGA. The CDR3 runs to 14 residues. CDR3 in DNA: TGTGCCAGCAGCTTATATCTAGAAACAGATACGCAGTATTTT. Translating it yields CASSLYLETDTQYF.